This T cell receptor (beta chain) came from a study of neurological immune-mediated disorders. Study conclusions and caveats: Clinical and MRI features did not associate with the cluster found in multiple sclerosis patients. CDR3 amino acid sequences of expanded clones were not shared across subjects, a result suggesting private repertoires in all groups. The greatest TCR clonal expansion occurred in HTLV-1-associated myelopathy and the least in multiple sclerosis, which fell below healthy controls.

TCRdb re-derived calls from the 5' RACE reads in MiXCR, one entry per CDR3 protein. This sample has fewer than 35,000 distinct CDR3 sequences, with 3.3% found just once. Note on this clonotype: As yet, its antigen is unknown.

From 2 million PBMCs stored at -80 C, the unsorted libraries were generated. The sequenced sample was PBMCs. The TCR comes from a woman in her 30s with multiple sclerosis.

CDR3 DNA sequence: TGCAGTGCTAGAGAAGGGACAGGGTTAGGCTCATTAACGAACACCGGGGAGCTGTTTTTT. Its translation is CSAREGTGLGSLTNTGELFF. The V and J genes are TRBV20-1 and TRBJ2-2; 9 bases agree with TRBD1. The CDR3 is 20 amino acids. With V trimmed by 0 bases and J by 0 bases, 14 bases remained unmatched. Germline-derived CDR1 and CDR2 are DFQATT and SNEGSKA (reference sequence).